The clone carrying this TCR beta chain was seen just once. Sorting separated CD25+CD127- cells from the CD4+ cells of a handful of patients. It was from alopecia areata patients that lesional scalp punch biopsies and peripheral blood were collected. The data were obtained in a study of CD8+ T cells in alopecia areata. Germline CDR1 is MDHEN and CDR2 is SYDVKM. CDR3 size: 16 residues. Trimming left V 5 bases short and J 2 bases short, with 17 bases between. Reverse transcribed after extraction, RNA yielded cDNA as the sequencing template. TCRdb's table, derived via immunoSEQ multiplex PCR, lists solely in-frame clones and lacks some. The sample holds roughly 13,000 clones; 58% are singletons and the top ten take 3.9%.

The receptor was isolated from a human donor with alopecia areata. Material: CD4+ Tregs sorted from blood. V is TRBV28 and J is TRBJ2-3; D might be TRBD2 (7 bases). CDR3 region: CASSGGRGLTTDTQYF. In DNA form, the CDR3 reads TGTGCCAGCAGTGGGGGCCGGGGACTAACCACAGATACGCAGTATTTT.